This passage covers 15 T cell receptor beta chains from one sample sequenced in a study of shared clonotypes between healthy human individuals. TCRdb's table, derived via immunoSEQ multiplex PCR, lists solely in-frame clones and lacks some. Of about 480,000 clones in the sample, around 74% were seen once. The material sequenced was PBMCs. Receptors were obtained from a woman aged 40 to 50 in good health. Some clones in this sample may be carry-over from other donors' samples.

This rearrangement joins TRBV19 to TRBJ2-5, with 7 bases matching TRBD2. In germline, CDR1 is LNHDA, CDR2 SQIVND (reference sequence). The CDR3 loop spans 12 amino acids. Unmatched junction bases numbered 7, after V lost 10 bases and J lost 5 bases. As DNA, the CDR3 is TGTGCCACCGGGGAGGGAGGGGAGACCCAGTACTTC. It is translated as CATGEGGETQYF.

The chain recombines TRBV18 with TRBJ2-7; TRBD2 agrees at 11 bases. Germline lookup yields CDR1 KGHSH and CDR2 LQKENI. The junction had 2 bases not matched to a gene; V was cut back by 2 bases and J by 5 bases. The CDR3 runs 14 residues. The chain's CDR3 is CASSPTSGRHEQYF. The CDR3 DNA follows: TGTGCCAGCTCACCAACTAGCGGGAGACACGAGCAGTACTTC.

V usage is TRBV28 and J usage is TRBJ1-2; 7 bases match TRBD1. This CDR3 has 15 residues. Unmatched junction bases numbered 12, after V lost 8 bases and J lost 3 bases. The germline V gene encodes CDR1 MDHEN and CDR2 SYDVKM. The CDR3 reads CASFPQGGDHYGYTF. Here the CDR3 DNA reads TGTGCCAGCTTTCCTCAGGGGGGTGATCACTATGGCTACACCTTC.

The chain has TRBV19 and TRBJ2-1; D may be TRBD1 or TRBD2 (5 bases each). The length of the CDR3 is 13 residues. In germline, CDR1 is LNHDA, CDR2 SQIVND (reference sequence). V was pared by 3 bases and J by 9 bases, with 12 bases between. CDR3 sequence: CASSIGGRGEQFF. DNA of the CDR3: TGTGCCAGTAGTATTGGGGGACGGGGTGAGCAGTTCTTC.

The rearrangement links TRBV7-9 to TRBJ1-4, with 8 bases lining up with TRBD1. The CDR3 totals 15 residues. The junction had 6 bases not matched to a gene; V was cut back by 3 bases and J by 6 bases. CDR1 SEHNR and CDR2 FQNEAQ come from the germline V gene (reference sequence). The CDR3 DNA sequence: TGTGCCAGCAGCTTCGGACAGGGTGAGGATGAAAAACTGTTTTTT. Protein sequence: CASSFGQGEDEKLFF.

This clone was seen just once. The gene calls are TRBV5-1 and TRBJ2-7; no reliable D call. This CDR3 is 11 amino acids long. Trimming stripped 0 bases from V and 7 bases from J, with 5 bases between. Germline CDR1 reads SGHRS; CDR2 reads YFSETQ. This CDR3 reads CASSLVGEQYF. As DNA, the CDR3 is TGCGCCAGCAGCTTGGTAGGGGAGCAGTACTTC. The variable domain in full, with the rest retrieved from reference TRBV5-1 and TRBJ2-7, is KAGVTQTPRYLIKTRGQQVTLSCSPISGHRSVSWYQQTPGQGLQFLFEYFSETQRNKGNFPGRFSGRQFSNSRSEMNVSTLELGDSALYLCASSLVGEQYFGPGTRLTVT.

This chain links TRBV11-3 with TRBJ2-7; 8 nucleotides line up with TRBD1. The junction had 9 bases not matched to a gene; V was cut back by 6 bases and J by 5 bases. The CDR3 sequence is 14 residues long. Germline V gene lookup returns CDR1 SGHNT and CDR2 YENEEA. This CDR3 reads CASSPSGTGDEQYF. The CDR3 DNA is TGTGCCAGCAGTCCCTCCGGGACAGGTGACGAGCAGTACTTC.

The chain carries TRBV15 and TRBJ2-2; a possible D gene is TRBD2 (5 bases). The germline V gene encodes CDR1 LNHNV and CDR2 YYDKDF (reference sequence). V dropped 0 bases and J dropped 6 bases, with 11 bases sitting between them. The CDR3 has 15 residues. The CDR3 reads CATSRDLGRAGELFF. The CDR3, as DNA: TGTGCCACCAGCAGAGATCTCGGGCGGGCCGGGGAGCTGTTTTTT.

The chain has TRBV7-9 and TRBJ2-7, with a tentative D call TRBD2 (5 bases). In germline, CDR1 is SEHNR, CDR2 FQNEAQ (reference sequence). Trimming stripped 5 bases from V and 0 bases from J, with 20 bases between. The CDR3 spans 17 residues. CDR3 region: CASSLHHATKSSYEQYF. CDR3 sequence (DNA): TGTGCCAGCAGCCTACACCACGCGACTAAGAGCTCCTACGAGCAGTACTTC. The full variable domain, completed using reference TRBV7-9 and TRBJ2-7, is DTGVSQNPRHKITKRGQNVTFRCDPISEHNRLYWYRQTLGQGPEFLTYFQNEAQLEKSRLLSDRFSAERPKGSFSTLEIQRTEQGDSAMYLCASSLHHATKSSYEQYFGPGTRLTVT.

The chain has TRBV7-9 and TRBJ2-7; 7 nucleotides line up with TRBD2. CDR3 length: 13 amino acids. With 4 bases clipped from V and 3 bases from J, the junction kept 3 bases outside the gene matches. The germline CDR1 and CDR2 sequences are SEHNR and FQNEAQ (reference sequence). The DNA of the CDR3 is TGTGCCAGCAGCTCAAGCGGGGTCTACGAGCAGTACTTC. It encodes CASSSSGVYEQYF.

CDR3 in amino acids: CASSLVVGEQYF. CDR3 nucleotide sequence: TGTGCCAGCAGCTTGGTAGTAGGCGAGCAGTACTTC. The V gene is TRBV5-4, the J gene TRBJ2-7; D is undetermined. The CDR3 has 12 residues. V was clipped by 0 bases and J by 6 bases, with 7 bases between them. Germline CDR1 reads SGHNT; CDR2 reads YYREEE (reference sequence).

The chain links TRBV7-2 to TRBJ2-7; no firm D call. Looked up from germline, CDR1 is SGHTA and CDR2 is FQGNSA. V lost 5 bases and J lost 3, with 11 bases in between. CDR3 length: 13 amino acids. This CDR3 is CASSPPDRYEQYF. The CDR3 coding sequence is TGTGCCAGCAGCCCGCCCGACCGCTACGAGCAGTACTTC.

CDR3 protein: CASSLPDRGSTDTQYF. As DNA, the CDR3 is TGTGCCAGCAGCCTCCCGGACAGGGGAAGTACAGATACGCAGTATTTT. The rearrangement links TRBV5-6 to TRBJ2-3; 9 bases line up with TRBD1. This CDR3 contains 16 residues. The V and J ends lost 4 bases and 3 bases, in that order; junction bases with no gene match: 9. CDR1 SGHDT and CDR2 YYEEEE come from the germline V gene.

This clone was counted ten times or more. V is TRBV7-2 and J is TRBJ2-2, with D unclear. V was cut by 1 base and J by 1 base, with 4 bases left in between. CDR3 length: 14 residues. Germline V gene data show CDR1 as SGHTA and CDR2 as FQGNSA. The CDR3 is CASSLGQNTGELFF. The CDR3 nucleotides read TGTGCCAGCAGCTTAGGGCAGAACACCGGGGAGCTGTTTTTT.

This clone has only a few counts. This rearrangement joins TRBV28 to TRBJ1-1, with D hard to call. This CDR3 region has 13 residues. Germline V CDR1 and CDR2: MDHEN, SYDVKM. The V end lost 3 bases, the J end lost 1 base, and 6 bases lay between the germline ends. CDR3 sequence: CASSLTRNTEAFF. As DNA, the CDR3 is TGTGCCAGCAGTTTGACGAGGAACACTGAAGCTTTCTTT.